This is a list of T cell receptor beta chains from one sample in a study of T cells in Graves' hyperthyroidism and ophthalmopathy. MiXCR, run by TCRdb on the multiplex PCR reads, gives a single entry per CDR3 protein. The repertoire holds a few hundred thousand distinct CDR3 sequences, with roughly 23% as singletons. The specimen sequenced was blood. Receptors were obtained from a woman in her 70s with Graves' ophthalmopathy. Each CDR3 is given with its conserved first and last residue. Each record gives: CDR3 protein, CDR3 DNA, J gene, V gene, D gene, CDR3 length, clone size. The D gene is left open where the match is weak. Size values are once, few and many counts, or a class for expanded clones, and some rows have none.

CSARGLAGVFNEQFF	TGCAGTGCTAGAGGACTAGCGGGAGTATTCAATGAGCAGTTCTTC	TRBJ2-1	TRBV20-1	TRBD2	15	NA
CSCGVTGRFKAFF	TGCAGCTGCGGTGTAACAGGGAGGTTTAAAGCTTTCTTT	TRBJ1-1	TRBV20-1	NA	13	few
CASSYNYNEQFF	TGTGCCAGCAGCTATAACTACAATGAGCAGTTCTTC	TRBJ2-1	TRBV5-6	NA	12	NA
CASREGLAAYEQYF	TGTGCCAGCAGAGAGGGACTAGCGGCGTACGAGCAGTACTTC	TRBJ2-7	TRBV6-1	TRBD2	14	many
CATSGVEPRNNEQFF	TGTGCCACCAGTGGAGTTGAGCCCAGGAACAATGAGCAGTTCTTC	TRBJ2-1	TRBV24-1	NA	15	NA
CSARDPGRGSGANVLTF	TGCAGTGCTAGAGATCCGGGACGGGGCTCTGGGGCCAACGTCCTGACTTTC	TRBJ2-6	TRBV20-1	NA	17	once
CAWQSTGLYQPQHF	TGTGCCTGGCAATCGACAGGGCTTTATCAGCCCCAGCATTTT	TRBJ1-5	TRBV30	TRBD1	14	NA
CASSIGLADEQFF	TGTGCCAGCAGCATCGGACTAGCCGATGAGCAGTTCTTC	TRBJ2-1	TRBV11-2	TRBD2	13	many
CASSLWGSSTDTQYF	TGCGCCAGCAGCTTGTGGGGATCTAGCACAGATACGCAGTATTTT	TRBJ2-3	TRBV5-1	NA	15	many
CASSKTGGASYEQYF	TGTGCCAGCAGCAAAACAGGGGGCGCCTCCTACGAGCAGTACTTC	TRBJ2-7	TRBV3-1	TRBD1	15	few
CASSSTGGVTDTQYF	TGTGCCAGCAGCTCGACAGGGGGAGTCACAGATACGCAGTATTTT	TRBJ2-3	TRBV7-3	TRBD1	15	NA
CASSQRTGDYEQYF	TGTGCCAGCAGCCAAAGGACAGGGGACTACGAGCAGTACTTC	TRBJ2-7	TRBV5-4	TRBD1	14	NA
CASSQGDRGIYNEQFF	TGCGCCAGCAGCCAAGGAGACAGGGGAATCTACAATGAGCAGTTCTTC	TRBJ2-1	TRBV4-1	TRBD1	16	NA
CASSPLRGDIQYF	TGTGCCAGCAGCCCTCTCCGGGGGGACATTCAGTACTTC	TRBJ2-4	TRBV12-3/TRBV12-4	TRBD2	13	few
CASSLDGSYSYNEQFF	TGTGCCAGCAGCTTAGATGGTTCCTACTCCTACAATGAGCAGTTCTTC	TRBJ2-1	TRBV11-3	NA	16	NA
CASRQKQGPHTGELFF	TGTGCCAGCAGGCAGAAACAGGGGCCGCACACCGGGGAGCTGTTTTTT	TRBJ2-2	TRBV6-1	TRBD1	16	NA
CASSDRRGIETQYF	TGTGCCAGCAGTGATCGGCGGGGGATAGAGACCCAGTACTTC	TRBJ2-5	TRBV6-1	TRBD2	14	NA
CAWILGDGTGELFF	TGTGCCTGGATATTGGGAGATGGGACCGGGGAGCTGTTTTTT	TRBJ2-2	TRBV30	NA	14	NA
CASSTSGRADTQYF	TGCGCCAGCAGTACTAGCGGGAGGGCTGATACGCAGTATTTT	TRBJ2-3	TRBV10-1	TRBD2	14	NA
CASSPYRGGNTGELFF	TGTGCCAGCAGTCCATACAGGGGGGGGAACACCGGGGAGCTGTTTTTT	TRBJ2-2	TRBV6-1	NA	16	few
CASSPHRESYNEQFF	TGTGCCAGCAGCCCCCACAGGGAATCCTACAATGAGCAGTTCTTC	TRBJ2-1	TRBV11-3	NA	15	once
CASSSGLGVYNSPLHF	TGTGCCAGCAGTTCGGGGTTAGGCGTCTATAATTCACCCCTCCACTTT	TRBJ1-6	TRBV6-1	NA	16	NA
CASRRLGTDTQYF	TGTGCCAGCAGACGACTAGGCACAGATACGCAGTATTTT	TRBJ2-3	TRBV28	NA	13	many